This T cell receptor (beta chain) was identified in a study of CXCR3-negative and CXCR3-positive naive CD8 T cells. Notes on the study in general: A higher hydrophobicity marked the TRB CDR3s of CXCR3-positive naive cells versus CXCR3-negative naive cells.

About this clonotype itself: Its antigen remains unidentified.

CDR1 SGHRS and CDR2 YFSETQ come from the germline V gene. There are 17 residues in the CDR3. The libraries of TRB cDNA were constructed through 5' RACE using UMI labels. TCRdb reprocessed the 5' RACE reads and stores each CDR3 protein as one record, lacking DNA. This repertoire includes 85,000 to 130,000 distinct CDR3 sequences. The sample comprised naive CXCR3+ CD8+ T cells from blood. Subset specified: CD45RO-CCR7+CD27+CD95- naive CD8+ T cells expressing CXCR3 (TNR3+). The chain employs TRBV5-1 and TRBJ2-1; TCRdb proposes TRBD1, but this gene call is untestable without DNA. The TCR was taken from a human donor in good health. Some clones in this sample may be carry-over from other donors' samples. The chain's CDR3 is CASSPLQTGPSYNEQFF.